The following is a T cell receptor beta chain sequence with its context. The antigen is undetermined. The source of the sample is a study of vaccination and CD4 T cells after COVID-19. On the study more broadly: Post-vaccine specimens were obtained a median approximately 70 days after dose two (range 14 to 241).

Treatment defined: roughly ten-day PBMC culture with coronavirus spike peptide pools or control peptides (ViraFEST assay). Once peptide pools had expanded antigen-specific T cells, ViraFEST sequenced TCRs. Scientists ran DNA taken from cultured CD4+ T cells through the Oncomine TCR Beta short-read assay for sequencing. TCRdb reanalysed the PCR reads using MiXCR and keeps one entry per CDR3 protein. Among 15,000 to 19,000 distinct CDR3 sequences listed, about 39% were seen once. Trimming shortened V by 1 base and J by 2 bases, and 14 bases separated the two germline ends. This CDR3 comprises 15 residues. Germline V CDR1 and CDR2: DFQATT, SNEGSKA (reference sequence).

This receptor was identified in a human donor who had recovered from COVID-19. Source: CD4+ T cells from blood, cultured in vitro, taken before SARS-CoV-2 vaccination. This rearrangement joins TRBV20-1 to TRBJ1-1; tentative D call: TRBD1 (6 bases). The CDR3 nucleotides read TGCAGTGCTAGAGTACCTGGACAGCCCAACACTGAAGCTTTCTTT. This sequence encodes CSARVPGQPNTEAFF.